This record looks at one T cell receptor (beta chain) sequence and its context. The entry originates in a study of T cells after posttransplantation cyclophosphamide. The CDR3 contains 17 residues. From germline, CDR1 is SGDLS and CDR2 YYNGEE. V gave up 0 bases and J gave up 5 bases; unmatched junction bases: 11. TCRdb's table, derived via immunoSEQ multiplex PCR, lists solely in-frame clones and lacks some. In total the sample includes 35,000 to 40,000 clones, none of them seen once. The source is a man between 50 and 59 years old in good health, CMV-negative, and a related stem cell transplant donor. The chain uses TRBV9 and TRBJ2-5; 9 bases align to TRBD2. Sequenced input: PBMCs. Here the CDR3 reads CASSVGASGGPGETQYF. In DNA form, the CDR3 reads TGTGCCAGCAGCGTAGGCGCGAGCGGGGGGCCGGGGGAGACCCAGTACTTC.